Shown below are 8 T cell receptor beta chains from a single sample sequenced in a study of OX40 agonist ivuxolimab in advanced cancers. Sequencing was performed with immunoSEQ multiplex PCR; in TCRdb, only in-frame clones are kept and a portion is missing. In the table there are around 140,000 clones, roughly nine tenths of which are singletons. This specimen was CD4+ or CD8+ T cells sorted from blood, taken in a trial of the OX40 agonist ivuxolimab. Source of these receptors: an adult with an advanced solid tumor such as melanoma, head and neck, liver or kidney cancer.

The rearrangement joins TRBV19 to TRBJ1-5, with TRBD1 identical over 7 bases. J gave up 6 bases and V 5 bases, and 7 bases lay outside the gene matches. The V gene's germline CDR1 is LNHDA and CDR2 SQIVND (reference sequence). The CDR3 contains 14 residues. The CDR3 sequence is CASSLTGKSQPQHF. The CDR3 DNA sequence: TGTGCCAGTAGTCTGACAGGGAAGAGTCAGCCCCAGCATTTT.

The CDR3 DNA follows: TGTGCCAGCAGCTTCGGGCCTAGCAAGAATGAGCAGTTCTTC. It translates to CASSFGPSKNEQFF. This chain uses TRBV7-2 with TRBJ2-1, with D possibly matching TRBD2 (5 bases). Germline CDR1 reads SGHTA; CDR2 reads FQGNSA. The CDR3 contains 14 residues. V lost 3 bases, J lost 7 bases, and 13 bases lay in between.

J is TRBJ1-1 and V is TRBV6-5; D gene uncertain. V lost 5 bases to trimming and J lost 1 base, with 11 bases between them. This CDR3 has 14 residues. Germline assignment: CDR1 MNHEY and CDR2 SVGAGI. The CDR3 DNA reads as TGTGCCAGCAGTCGCCCCGGGTCGAACACTGAAGCTTTCTTT. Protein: CASSRPGSNTEAFF.

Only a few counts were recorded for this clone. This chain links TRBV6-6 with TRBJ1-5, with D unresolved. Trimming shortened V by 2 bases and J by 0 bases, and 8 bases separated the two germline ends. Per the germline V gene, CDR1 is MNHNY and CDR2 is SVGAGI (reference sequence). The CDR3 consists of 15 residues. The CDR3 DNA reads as TGTGCCAGCAGTTACGGTGATTATAGCAATCAGCCCCAGCATTTT. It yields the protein CASSYGDYSNQPQHF.

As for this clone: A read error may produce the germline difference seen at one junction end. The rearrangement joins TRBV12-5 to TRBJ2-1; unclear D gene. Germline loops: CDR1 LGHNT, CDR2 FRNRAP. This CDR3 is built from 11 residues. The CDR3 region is CASGPYDEQFF. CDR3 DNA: TGTGCTAGTGGTCCCTACGATGAGCAGTTCTTC.

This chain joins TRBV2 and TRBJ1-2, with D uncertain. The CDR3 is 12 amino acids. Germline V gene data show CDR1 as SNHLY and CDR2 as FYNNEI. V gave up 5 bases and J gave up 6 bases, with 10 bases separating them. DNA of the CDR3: TGTGCCAGCAGTAACTTAGCGGATGGCTACACCTTC. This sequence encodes CASSNLADGYTF.

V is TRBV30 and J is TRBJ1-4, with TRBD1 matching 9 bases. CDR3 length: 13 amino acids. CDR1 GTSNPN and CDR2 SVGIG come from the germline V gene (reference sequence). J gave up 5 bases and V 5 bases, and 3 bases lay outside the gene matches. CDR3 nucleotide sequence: TGTGCCTGGCGGGACAGGGTGAATGAAAAACTGTTTTTT. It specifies CAWRDRVNEKLFF.

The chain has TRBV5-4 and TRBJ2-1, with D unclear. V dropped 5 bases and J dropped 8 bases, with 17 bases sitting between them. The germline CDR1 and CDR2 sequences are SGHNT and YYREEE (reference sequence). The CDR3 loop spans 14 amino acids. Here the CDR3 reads CASSLDKRSDEQFF. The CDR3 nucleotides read TGTGCCAGCAGTCTCGACAAAAGGAGCGATGAGCAGTTCTTC.